This entry concerns a single T cell receptor (beta chain). This receptor's antigen is unknown. Qualities for individual bases were not recorded, and no much larger clone is one base off. Before genomic DNA extraction, regulatory T cells were purified from blood as CD4+CD25-high CD127-low cells. For repertoire analyses, the comparison group consisted of about eight healthy control donors. V is pared back by 0 bases and J by 3 bases, with 21 bases lying between the germline termini. The CDR3 contains 18 residues, cysteine and phenylalanine counted. Left in the record is the CDR3 DNA by itself, 54 bases read in frame from the first base. CDR1 and CDR2 are read off the germline V gene as SGDLS and YYNGEE. The sample is drawn from a study of regulatory and conventional T cells in RAG deficiency (dated by TCRdb to 2016 to 2017). The study in broad terms: High-throughput TCR beta sequencing was used to compare the repertoire diversity and composition of Treg, conventional CD4+ and CD8+ T cells between RAG-deficient patients and healthy controls. Broad study findings and their caveats: Unique TCR beta sequences from Treg cells were around 100-fold fewer in Omenn syndrome and CID/AS patients than controls, versus roughly 10-fold for other subsets. Compared with control T-cell subpopulations, RAG-deficient patients had much lower Shannon entropy and higher Simpson indices. All patient T-cell subsets had shorter CDR3 lengths; Omenn syndrome patients showed >80% Treg-Tconv repertoire overlap at nucleotide and amino acid level. Sorted CD25-high CD127-low cells from Omenn syndrome patients may represent peripherally activated cells rather than bona fide Treg cells. For some subjects, some analyses of T-cell subsets were not performed.

The library was built by means of the immunoSEQ multiplex PCR assay. Rearranged TCR beta chain products were amplified from genomic DNA of sorted T-cell subsets and sequenced. As for how the authors treated the data: Shannon entropy and Simpson indices were used to quantify the repertoire diversity of productive TCR beta rearrangements. Clonal expansion was assessed using the summed frequency of the 100 most abundant productive TCR beta clonotypes among total reads. A self-reactivity index based on amino acid usage at CDR3beta positions 6 and 7 was applied to the TRB repertoires. Repertoire analyses used two-way ANOVA; flow cytometric analyses used Student t or Mann-Whitney tests. Here the immuneACCESS table is served through TCRdb, limited to in-frame sequences with V and J called. Missing clones are a known gap in these copies; in checked studies unresolved V genes cover under half, and the rest lacks a known reason. That table furnishes V, J and clone size, whereas the DNA furnished D and trimming. The table for this sample lists tens of thousands of clones; 80% to 95% of them were counted only once. Together, the top ten hold approximately 0.8% of the sample.

This sample also appeared in a second study, on regulatory T cells. The second paper states: In the multiplex PCR, 52 forward TRBV primers and 13 reverse TRBJ primers were used, and assay-based and computational corrections were applied for amplification bias. Restricted unique TRB V-J pairs and skewed V and J gene usage were observed in patient repertoires, most markedly in regulatory T cells. The study compared T-cell receptor beta repertoires of sorted regulatory, conventional CD4+ and CD8+ T cells between CD3G-deficient patients and healthy controls. Peripheral blood mononuclear cells were isolated by Ficoll density separation. Rearranged TRB loci were amplified from genomic DNA by multiplex PCR within the immunoSEQ assay. TRB amplicons were sequenced on an Illumina HiSeq platform. Custom algorithms error-filtered the raw sequences and aligned them to reference gene sequences, after which the immunoSEQ online tools were used for analysis. Productive and nonproductive TRB rearrangement frequencies were evaluated among both unique and total sequences. For group comparisons, t tests, Mann-Whitney tests or two-way ANOVA were performed in Prism software.

Source material: Tregs sorted from blood. The chain is assembled from TRBV9 and TRBJ2-5, with the D gene possibly TRBD1 or TRBD2, each one fitting 5 bases. The source of this sequence is a human donor in good health. The sequenced DNA: TGTGCCAGCAGCGTAGCCTTCTTGGCAGGGTTGGGGGAAGAGACCCAGTACTTC. It codes for CASSVAFLAGLGEETQYF.